This T cell receptor beta chain was observed in a study of Ad26.COV2.S vaccination and SARS-CoV-2 variants. The treatment: some 20 received Ad26.COV2.S at low or high dose, single or two shots; about 5 received placebo; per-sample allocation not given. It was on day 63 after the first vaccine or placebo injection that samples were taken. Vaccine was an Ad26 vector expressing Wuhan-strain SARS-CoV-2 spike. Clones were sequenced by immunoSEQ multiplex PCR, and TCRdb holds only the in-frame ones, with some missing. This sample has some 300,000 clones, with 85% found just once. V dropped 4 bases and J dropped 0 bases, with 11 bases sitting between them. Germline CDR1 MDHEN, CDR2 SYDVKM. This CDR3 spans 15 amino acids.

Sample: peripheral blood, taken in a trial of Ad26.COV2.S vaccine versus placebo. The chain recombines TRBV28 with TRBJ2-3; perhaps D is TRBD1 or TRBD2 (5 bases each). The receptor was isolated from a person between 18 and 65 years old who received the Ad26.COV2.S COVID-19 vaccine or a placebo. The CDR3 loop is CASSSSGGSTDTQYF. CDR3 DNA: TGTGCCAGCAGTTCGAGTGGGGGAAGCACAGATACGCAGTATTTT.